Sequencing of this T cell receptor (beta chain) was carried out in a study of CD8+CD57+ T cells in acquired aplastic anemia. Turning to the study itself: Average DNA yield from sorted CD4+ and CD8+ cells was around 3.2 ug. Study conclusions and caveats: Significance was not reached for CD8+ Simpson's diversity between patients and controls. Common to patients and controls were 25 to 30 CD8+ CDR3 sequences.

In its sample, this clonotype was seen many times. Antigen unknown. CDR3 and TCR beta VDJ profiling relied on a genomic DNA template. TCRdb redid the calling of the reads with MiXCR, one entry per CDR3 protein. The data contain about 400,000 distinct CDR3 sequences, just under 70% of them singletons. The CDR3 loop spans 15 amino acids. Germline-derived CDR1 and CDR2 are SNHLY and FYNNEI. Trimming removed 8 bases at V and 0 bases at J, with 11 bases between. Material: sorted CD4+, CD8+, or CD8+CD57+ T cells (not recorded which) from PBMCs. The clonotype was recovered from a human donor in good health, serving as a control. This sequence joins TRBV2 and TRBJ2-6; no clear D gene. DNA of the CDR3: TGTGCCAGCTCAGGTCCGCACTCTGGGGCCAACGTCCTGACTTTC. Its protein is CASSGPHSGANVLTF.